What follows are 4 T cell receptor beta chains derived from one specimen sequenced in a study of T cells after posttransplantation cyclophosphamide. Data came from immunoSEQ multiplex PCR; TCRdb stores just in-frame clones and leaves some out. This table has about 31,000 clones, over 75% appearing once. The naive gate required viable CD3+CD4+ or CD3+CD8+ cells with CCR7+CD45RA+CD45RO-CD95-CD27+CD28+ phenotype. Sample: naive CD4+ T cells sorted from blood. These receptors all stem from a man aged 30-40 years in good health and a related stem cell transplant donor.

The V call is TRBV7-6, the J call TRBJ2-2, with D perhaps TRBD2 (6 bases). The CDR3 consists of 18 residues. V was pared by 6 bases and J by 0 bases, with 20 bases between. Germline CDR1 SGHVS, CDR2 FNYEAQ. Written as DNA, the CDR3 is TGTGCCAGCAGTTGGGGACTTGGGGGGACCTCGAACACCGGGGAGCTGTTTTTT. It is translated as CASSWGLGGTSNTGELFF.

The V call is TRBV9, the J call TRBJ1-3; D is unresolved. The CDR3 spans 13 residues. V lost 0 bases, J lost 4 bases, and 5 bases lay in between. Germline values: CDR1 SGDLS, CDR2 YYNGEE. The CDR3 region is CASSVARGNTIYF. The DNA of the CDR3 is TGTGCCAGCAGCGTAGCTCGGGGAAACACCATATATTTT.

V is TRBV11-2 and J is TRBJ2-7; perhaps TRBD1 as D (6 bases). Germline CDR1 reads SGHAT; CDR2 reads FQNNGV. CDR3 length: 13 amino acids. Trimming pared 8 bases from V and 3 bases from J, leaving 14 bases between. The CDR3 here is CASCEGVRYEQYF. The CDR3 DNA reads TGTGCCAGCTGCGAGGGGGTTCGCTACGAGCAGTACTTC.

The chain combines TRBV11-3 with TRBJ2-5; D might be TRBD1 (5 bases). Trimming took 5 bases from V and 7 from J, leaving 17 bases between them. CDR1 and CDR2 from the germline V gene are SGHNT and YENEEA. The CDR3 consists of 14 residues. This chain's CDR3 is CASSPRQGGGTQYF. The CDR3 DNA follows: TGTGCCAGCAGCCCGCGCCAGGGTGGTGGGACCCAGTACTTC.